The present entry profiles one T cell receptor (beta chain) with its context. This clone's antigen is unknown. Given a much more abundant clone one base away, this may be a read error. The data were obtained in a study of read filtering for tumor transcriptome and immune sequencing (dated by TCRdb to 2018 to 2020). With respect to the entire study: Of the patients in the cohort, under 20 were male and fewer than 15 were female, and their mean age was about 72 years, with a range of about 45 to 90. By revised international staging, eight or nine patients were R-ISS I, 16 were R-ISS II and roughly 7 were R-ISS III. After DNase treatment, whole-transcriptome libraries were prepared using the TruSeq RNA Access Library Prep Kit. Per sample, about 4.05 to 10.27 million TCR-region mapped reads were obtained with IR-seq, compared with only about 80 to 1273 with RNA-seq. The study compared TCR repertoires from targeted immune repertoire sequencing and bulk whole-transcriptome sequencing run on the same bone marrow samples. One main goal was a read-filtering strategy for immune repertoire data, in particular deciding whether clonotypes backed by only one read should be removed. The paper as a whole reports these results and caveats: IR-seq captured clonotypes at much higher depth and more reliably than RNA-seq, and smaller IR-seq throughput sufficed to identify most shared clonotypes. The correlation between IR-seq and RNA-seq shared clonotype proportions rose when single-read clonotypes were removed. The sorted CD138-negative fraction was a mixed bone marrow immune population, not purified T cells. Single-read clonotypes made up 80% to 90% of clonotypes but only approximately 3.5% of total reads in IR-seq, compared with approximately 75% of clonotypes and 35% to 55% of reads in RNA-seq.

TCR libraries were constructed from 350 to 400 ng RNA using the Immunoverse kit, and molecular barcoded adaptors covering alpha/delta and beta/gamma chains were employed. TCR library preparation was performed with the same RNA that was used for transcriptome sequencing. Sequencing of the TCR libraries was done on an Illumina HiSeq 4000 with 2 x 150 cycles. Per the authors' processing: TCR reads were aligned to human V, D, J and C references and assembled into CDR3 clonotypes with MiXCR, including quality filtering and error correction. The tcR package in R was used to analyze clonotype counts and gene usage diversity. For inspection of raw mapping reads, RNA-seq reads were mapped by STAR aligner version 2.5.3a onto GRCh37 of the human genome. To test how sequencing depth affects detected clonotypes, IR-seq fastq files were randomly downsampled with Seqtk 1.3. TCRdb's own reprocessing of the public reads used fastp at Q25 and MiXCR and kept productive beta chains. CDR3 protein duplicates are merged, each entry listing the most common genes and DNA. The V and J calls here are based on TCRdb, not the publication. Across this sample there are 65,000 or so distinct CDR3 sequences, with roughly 19% seen only once. Of the sample, approximately 10% is held by the ten largest clones.

Deletion took 4 bases off V and 3 bases off J, with a span of 11 bases between the germline ends. The CDR3 sequence holds 13 residues, the cysteine and phenylalanine included. The CDR3 DNA has 39 bases and is translated from base 1. The germline V gene provides CDR1 SQVTM and CDR2 ANQGSEA. Bone marrow was sampled from every patient at the time of active disease. Ficoll-Hypaque density gradient centrifugation was used to isolate bone marrow mononuclear cells. Myeloma plasma cells were removed and CD138-negative cells were obtained by negative selection following labeling with CD138 magnetic microbeads on a MACS separator. Flow cytometry with CD138 antibodies on an Attune NxT was used to check how pure the isolated cells were. Total RNA was extracted using TRIzol reagent and was quantified on a NanoDrop spectrophotometer. For each patient, the CD138-negative bone marrow sample underwent paired RNA-seq and IR-seq.

The sequence came from a donor at least 40 years old with multiple myeloma. Rearrangement joined TRBV29-1 to TRBJ2-3, with the D gene not confidently named. Sequenced input: a population of CD138-negative cells sorted from bone marrow. Per the publication, the cell subset or site label means: bone marrow mononuclear cells depleted of CD138+ plasma/myeloma cells by negative magnetic selection. The CDR3 amino acid sequence is: CSVVLGRTDTQYF. The nucleotide sequence is given as TGCAGCGTTGTACTGGGTCGAACAGATACGCAGTATTTT.